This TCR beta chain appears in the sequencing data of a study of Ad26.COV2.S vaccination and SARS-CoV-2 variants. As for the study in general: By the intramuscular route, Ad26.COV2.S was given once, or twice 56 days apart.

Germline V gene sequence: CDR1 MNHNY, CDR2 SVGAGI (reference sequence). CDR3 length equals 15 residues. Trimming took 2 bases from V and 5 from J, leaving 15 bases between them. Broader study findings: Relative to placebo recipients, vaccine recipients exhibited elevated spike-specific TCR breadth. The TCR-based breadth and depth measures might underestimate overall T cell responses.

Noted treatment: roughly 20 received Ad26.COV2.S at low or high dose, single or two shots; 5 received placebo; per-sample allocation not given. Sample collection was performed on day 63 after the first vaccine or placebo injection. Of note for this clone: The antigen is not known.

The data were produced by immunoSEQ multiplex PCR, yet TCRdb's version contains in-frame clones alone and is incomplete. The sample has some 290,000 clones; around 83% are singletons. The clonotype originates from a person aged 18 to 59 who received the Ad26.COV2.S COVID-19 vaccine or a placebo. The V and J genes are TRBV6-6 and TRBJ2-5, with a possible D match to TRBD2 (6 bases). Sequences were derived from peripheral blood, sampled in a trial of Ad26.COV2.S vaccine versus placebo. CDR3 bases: TGTGCCAGCAGTTACGTCGGGGGACCGCGGGAGACCCAGTACTTC. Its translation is CASSYVGGPRETQYF.